These 26 T cell receptor beta chains share one sample of origin, sequenced in a study of CD8+ T cells in alopecia areata. Treatment here: oral pan-JAK inhibitor, 5-10 mg twice daily. Following extraction, RNA underwent reverse transcription to cDNA, which served as the sequencing template. Generated by immunoSEQ multiplex PCR, the TCRdb table keeps only in-frame clones and is missing some. This table has roughly 110,000 clones, 56% appearing once. Specimen: CD4+ T cells sorted from blood, collected at week 24, from a patient treated with tofacitinib. These receptors all come from a human donor with alopecia areata.

The chain combines TRBV30 with TRBJ2-5, with 8 bases matching TRBD2. CDR3 length equals 14 residues. The ends lost 4 bases at V and 5 bases at J; junction bases unmatched: 9. The germline V gene encodes CDR1 GTSNPN and CDR2 SVGIG (reference sequence). The CDR3 region is CAWNLLSGGETQYF. CDR3 DNA sequence: TGTGCCTGGAACCTCCTTTCGGGGGGGGAGACCCAGTACTTC.

This sequence joins TRBV2 and TRBJ1-1; D is possibly TRBD1 (5 bases). Trimming removed 7 bases at V and 4 bases at J, with 16 bases between. In germline, CDR1 is SNHLY, CDR2 FYNNEI. The length of the CDR3 is 14 residues. The CDR3 nucleotides are TGTGCCAGCAACTGGGCAGGGAGTAGCACTGAAGCTTTCTTT. Translated: CASNWAGSSTEAFF. The full variable domain, its missing parts supplied by reference TRBV2 and TRBJ1-1, is EPEVTQTPSHQVTQMGQEVILRCVPISNHLYFYWYRQILGQKVEFLVSFYNNEISEKSEIFDDQFSVERPDGSNFTLKIRSTKLEDSAMYFCASNWAGSSTEAFFGQGTRLTVV.

V is TRBV29-1 and J is TRBJ2-1; 12 nucleotides agree with TRBD2. In germline, CDR1 is SQVTM, CDR2 ANQGSEA. This CDR3 region has 15 residues. Germline trimming cut 2 bases from V and 15 bases from J; bases unmatched to any gene: 14. The CDR3 bases are TGCAGCGTTGAACAGGGGACTAGCGGGCCACGCGGGGCGTTCTTC. Translating it yields CSVEQGTSGPRGAFF.

This chain links TRBV4-2 with TRBJ2-1; TRBD1 might be the D (5 bases). The V end lost 0 bases, the J end lost 9 bases, and 15 bases lay between the germline ends. The CDR3 runs to 15 residues. Germline loops: CDR1 LGHNA, CDR2 YNFKEQ. The CDR3 loop reads CASSQEYRVQGEQFF. CDR3 in DNA: TGTGCCAGCAGCCAAGAATACCGAGTGCAGGGTGAGCAGTTCTTC.

V usage is TRBV5-6 and J usage is TRBJ2-5; tentatively, D is TRBD1 or TRBD2 (5 bases each). Germline V gene data show CDR1 as SGHDT and CDR2 as YYEEEE. Trimming took off 6 bases at V and 12 bases at J, with 21 bases between the two ends. The CDR3 has 13 residues. CDR3 nucleotides: TGTGCCAGCACCCAAAGAGGACATATCGGGGAGTACTTC. Protein product: CASTQRGHIGEYF.

This clone was found a few times. The chain carries TRBV7-2 and TRBJ1-1; 7 bases line up with TRBD1. Germline V gives CDR1 SGHTA, CDR2 FQGNSA. V gave up 4 bases and J gave up 2 bases; unmatched junction bases: 7. The CDR3 contains 15 residues. In DNA, the CDR3 is TGTGCCAGCAGCTCCCAGGACAGGATAAACACTGAAGCTTTCTTT. Translation: CASSSQDRINTEAFF.

V is TRBV11-2 and J is TRBJ1-3; D unresolved. The CDR3 spans 14 residues. Between the trimmed V and J ends, which lost 5 bases and 3 bases, there was a span of 11 bases. The germline gives CDR1 SGHAT, CDR2 FQNNGV. This chain's CDR3 is CASSPAIGGNTIYF. The CDR3 DNA sequence: TGTGCCAGCAGCCCTGCTATAGGTGGAAACACCATATATTTT. Supplemented by reference TRBV11-2 and TRBJ1-3, the full variable domain reads EAGVAQSPRYKIIEKRQSVAFWCNPISGHATLYWYQQILGQGPKLLIQFQNNGVVDDSQLPKDRFSAERLKGVDSTLKIQPAKLEDSAVYLCASSPAIGGNTIYFGEGSWLTVV.

The rearrangement joins TRBV7-9 to TRBJ1-2; possible D gene TRBD1, 5 bases. Germline CDR1 is SEHNR and CDR2 is FQNEAQ (reference sequence). Trimming took 5 bases from V and 3 from J, leaving 13 bases between them. This CDR3 is 14 amino acids long. DNA of the CDR3: TGTGCCAGCAGCCCTACCGGGGGGGACTATGGCTACACCTTC. Translated: CASSPTGGDYGYTF.

The genes are TRBV18 and TRBJ2-2; D remains ambiguous. Trimming shortened V by 5 bases and J by 1 base, and 8 bases separated the two germline ends. The CDR3 extends over 14 amino acids. The germline V gene has CDR1 KGHSH and CDR2 LQKENI. In nucleotides, the CDR3 is TGTGCCAGCTCAGCGTCGGAGAACACCGGGGAGCTGTTTTTT. This sequence encodes CASSASENTGELFF.

This chain joins TRBV7-8 and TRBJ1-2; D is unclear. V was pared by 5 bases and J by 10 bases, with 23 bases between. The CDR3 contains 15 residues. From germline, CDR1 is SGHVS and CDR2 FQNEAQ. DNA for the CDR3: TGTGCCAGCAGCCTCAGCCTTACGAATAGCGCGGACTACACCTTC. Translation: CASSLSLTNSADYTF. Using reference TRBV7-8 and TRBJ1-2 for the parts outside the CDR3, the full variable domain is GAGVSQSPRYKVAKRGQDVALRCDPISGHVSLFWYQQALGQGPEFLTYFQNEAQLDKSGLPSDRFFAERPEGSVSTLKIQRTQQEDSAVYLCASSLSLTNSADYTFGSGTRLTVV.

Ten or more counts support this clone. The chain couples TRBV18 to TRBJ2-3, with 11 nucleotides matching TRBD2. Trimming removed 6 bases from V and 6 bases from J; junction bases left unmatched: 5. Germline V gene sequence: CDR1 KGHSH, CDR2 LQKENI. The CDR3 runs to 14 residues. In nucleotides, the CDR3 is TGTGCCAGCTCCGCTAGCGGGGGGCATGATACGCAGTATTTT. Translation gives CASSASGGHDTQYF.

The chain couples TRBV10-3 to TRBJ1-1; TRBD1 matches at 9 bases. CDR1 and CDR2 (germline): ENHRY, SYGVKD. V was pared by 8 bases and J by 5 bases, with 12 bases of the junction left unmatched. The CDR3 sequence is 15 residues long. CDR3 DNA sequence: TGTGCCATCTCCCAGGGGACAGGGCGTAGGACTGAAGCTTTCTTT. Amino acid sequence: CAISQGTGRRTEAFF.

This chain connects TRBV9 to TRBJ1-4; D remains unclear. The CDR3 loop spans 15 amino acids. Looked up from germline, CDR1 is SGDLS and CDR2 is YYNGEE. The germline V and J ends were trimmed by 4 bases and 8 bases, with 18 bases remaining between them. DNA of the CDR3: TGTGCCAGCAGCTTGACCGGGCGAGAAGGGGAAAAACTGTTTTTT. Amino acid sequence: CASSLTGREGEKLFF. The whole variable domain, filled in from reference TRBV9 and TRBJ1-4, reads DSGVTQTPKHLITATGQRVTLRCSPRSGDLSVYWYQQSLDQGLQFLIQYYNGEERAKGNILERFSAQQFPDLHSELNLSSLELGDSALYFCASSLTGREGEKLFFGSGTQLSVL.

This clone appeared a few times. V gene TRBV25-1 combines with J gene TRBJ2-3; D is ambiguous. The CDR3 runs to 16 residues. CDR1 is MGHDK and CDR2 is SYGVNS in the germline V gene. Between the trimmed V and J ends, which lost 1 base and 0 bases, there was a span of 11 bases. CDR3 coding DNA: TGTGCCAGCAGTGAATCCCCAGACTCTAGCACAGATACGCAGTATTTT. This gives the protein CASSESPDSSTDTQYF. Complete variable domain (other parts from reference TRBV25-1 and TRBJ2-3): EADIYQTPRYLVIGTGKKITLECSQTMGHDKMYWYQQDPGMELHLIHYSYGVNSTEKGDLSSESTVSRIRTEHFPLTLESARPSHTSQYLCASSESPDSSTDTQYFGPGTRLTVL.

This clone was seen only a few times. This sequence joins TRBV10-3 and TRBJ2-1; D gene ambiguous. CDR1 and CDR2 (germline): ENHRY, SYGVKD. Trimming cost V 3 bases and J 4 bases, with 4 bases left between them. The CDR3 contains 12 residues. CDR3 protein: CAISDRYNEQFF. The CDR3 bases are TGTGCCATCAGTGACAGATACAATGAGCAGTTCTTC.

The gene calls are TRBV30 and TRBJ1-2; the match to TRBD1 covers 8 bases. Germline assignment: CDR1 GTSNPN and CDR2 SVGIG (reference sequence). V gave up 3 bases and J gave up 2 bases; unmatched junction bases: 2. The CDR3 is 13 residues long. Here the CDR3 DNA reads TGTGCCTGGAGCCGGACAGGGAACTATGGCTACACCTTC. Translation: CAWSRTGNYGYTF.

This sequence joins TRBV9 and TRBJ2-5; no clear D. The CDR3 is 14 residues long. Germline CDR1 reads SGDLS; CDR2 reads YYNGEE. V lost 3 bases to trimming and J lost 0 bases, with 9 bases between them. CDR3 DNA sequence: TGTGCCAGCAGCGAAGGACCGGACCAAGAGACCCAGTACTTC. Encoded protein: CASSEGPDQETQYF.

This clone was seen a few times. The chain links TRBV6-6 to TRBJ1-3, with D possibly matching TRBD1 (5 bases). This CDR3 is built from 13 residues. Germline CDR1 and CDR2: MNHNY and SVGAGI (reference sequence). Trimming pared 7 bases from V and 6 bases from J, leaving 13 bases between. The CDR3 loop is CASTQGSSNTIYF. DNA of the CDR3: TGTGCCAGCACCCAGGGCAGTTCAAACACCATATATTTT.

This clone appeared a few times. V and J are TRBV28 and TRBJ2-5, with D possibly being TRBD1 (5 bases). CDR3 length equals 14 residues. CDR1 is MDHEN, CDR2 SYDVKM, per germline. The ends were cut back, 4 bases at V and 4 bases at J, with 13 bases in the middle. The CDR3 DNA sequence: TGTGCCAGCAGTTCTAGTCAGGGTCGAGAGACCCAGTACTTC. Translated: CASSSSQGRETQYF.

The V and J genes are TRBV30 and TRBJ1-2; D gene unclear. The V end was cut by 1 base, the J end by 8 bases, with 14 bases between. This CDR3 region has 13 residues. CDR1 and CDR2 from the germline V gene are GTSNPN and SVGIG (reference sequence). For the CDR3, the DNA is TGTGCCTGGAGTGCTACTCTCGACGGAGGCTACACCTTC. Protein: CAWSATLDGGYTF.

V usage is TRBV4-1 and J usage is TRBJ1-2; tentatively, D is TRBD1 (5 bases). The CDR3 is 13 amino acids. V gave up 0 bases and J gave up 7 bases, with 9 bases separating them. Germline CDR1 reads MGHRA; CDR2 reads YSYEKL. CDR3: CASSQDRDVGYTF. For the CDR3, the DNA is TGCGCCAGCAGCCAAGACAGGGACGTTGGCTACACCTTC.

The sample holds a few counts of this clone. The V and J genes are TRBV11-3 and TRBJ2-1; TRBD1 aligns across 9 bases. After removal of 1 base from V and 3 bases from J, the junction contained 1 base not matched to a gene. This CDR3 is 15 amino acids long. CDR1 and CDR2 from the germline V gene are SGHNT and YENEEA. The CDR3 DNA is TGTGCCAGCAGCTTAGTGGGACAGGGCTACAATGAGCAGTTCTTC. As protein: CASSLVGQGYNEQFF.

This chain links TRBV5-1 with TRBJ2-3; tentative D call: TRBD2 (5 bases). V lost 1 base and J 2 bases, leaving 11 bases between the germline ends. Germline CDR1 is SGHRS and CDR2 is YFSETQ. This CDR3 region has 15 residues. CDR3: CASSLQVGNTDTQYF. CDR3 bases: TGCGCCAGCAGCTTGCAGGTCGGGAACACAGATACGCAGTATTTT. The variable domain in full, with the rest retrieved from reference TRBV5-1 and TRBJ2-3, is KAGVTQTPRYLIKTRGQQVTLSCSPISGHRSVSWYQQTPGQGLQFLFEYFSETQRNKGNFPGRFSGRQFSNSRSEMNVSTLELGDSALYLCASSLQVGNTDTQYFGPGTRLTVL.

The chain is built from TRBV30 and TRBJ2-6; 7 bases agree with TRBD1. Germline assignment: CDR1 GTSNPN and CDR2 SVGIG (reference sequence). The J segment lost 4 bases and the V segment lost 3 bases, leaving 15 bases of the junction unmatched. The CDR3 is made up of 18 amino acids. The CDR3, as DNA: TGTGCCTGGAGCCCGTTCGGGACAGTTAGTGTGGGGGCCAACGTCCTGACTTTC. It yields the protein CAWSPFGTVSVGANVLTF.

This rearrangement joins TRBV19 to TRBJ2-7; TRBD1 or TRBD2 may be the D gene (5 bases each). CDR3 size: 16 residues. Trimming removed 8 bases from V and 5 bases from J, with 25 bases in between. Germline loops: CDR1 LNHDA, CDR2 SQIVND (reference sequence). CDR3 sequence reads: CASSRSRRALGDEQYF. The CDR3 nucleotides read TGTGCCAGTTCAAGATCTCGCAGGGCGCTCGGGGACGAGCAGTACTTC.

This clone was detected once. The rearrangement links TRBV7-9 to TRBJ1-1, with a weak D call TRBD1 (6 bases). Per the germline V gene, CDR1 is SEHNR and CDR2 is FQNEAQ (reference sequence). V was pared by 4 bases and J by 4 bases, with 10 bases between. The CDR3 spans 13 residues. CDR3 sequence reads: CASSSTGTTEAFF. CDR3 nucleotide sequence: TGTGCCAGCAGCTCAACAGGGACCACTGAAGCTTTCTTT.